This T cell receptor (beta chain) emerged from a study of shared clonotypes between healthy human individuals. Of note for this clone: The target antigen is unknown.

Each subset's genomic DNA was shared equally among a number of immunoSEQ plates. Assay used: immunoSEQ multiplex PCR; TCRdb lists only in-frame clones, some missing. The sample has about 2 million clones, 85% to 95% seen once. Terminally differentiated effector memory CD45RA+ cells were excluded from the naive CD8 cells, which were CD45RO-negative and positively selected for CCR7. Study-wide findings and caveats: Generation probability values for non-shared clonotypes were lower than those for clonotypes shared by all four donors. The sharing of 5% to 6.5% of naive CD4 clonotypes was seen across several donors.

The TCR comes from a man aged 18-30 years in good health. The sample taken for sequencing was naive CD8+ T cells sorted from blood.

CDR3 in amino acids: CASSPVLGNVHNEQFF. The DNA of the CDR3 is TGTGCCAGCAGCCCAGTTTTGGGGAACGTCCACAATGAGCAGTTCTTC. The genes are TRBV27 and TRBJ2-1; D is uncertain. Per germline, CDR1 MNHEY and CDR2 SMNVEV (reference sequence). V was clipped by 6 bases and J by 5 bases, with 20 bases between them. The CDR3 spans 16 residues.